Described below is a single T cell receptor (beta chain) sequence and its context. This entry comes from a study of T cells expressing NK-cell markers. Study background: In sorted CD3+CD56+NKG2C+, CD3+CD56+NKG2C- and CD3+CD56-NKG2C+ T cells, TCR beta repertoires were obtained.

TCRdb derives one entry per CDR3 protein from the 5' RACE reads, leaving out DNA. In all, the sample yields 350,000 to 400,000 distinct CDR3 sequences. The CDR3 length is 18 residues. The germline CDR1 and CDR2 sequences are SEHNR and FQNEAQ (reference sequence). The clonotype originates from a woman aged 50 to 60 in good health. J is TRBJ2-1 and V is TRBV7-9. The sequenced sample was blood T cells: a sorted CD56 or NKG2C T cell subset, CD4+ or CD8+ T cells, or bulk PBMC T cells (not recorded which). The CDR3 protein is CASSLATSALSSYNEQFF.